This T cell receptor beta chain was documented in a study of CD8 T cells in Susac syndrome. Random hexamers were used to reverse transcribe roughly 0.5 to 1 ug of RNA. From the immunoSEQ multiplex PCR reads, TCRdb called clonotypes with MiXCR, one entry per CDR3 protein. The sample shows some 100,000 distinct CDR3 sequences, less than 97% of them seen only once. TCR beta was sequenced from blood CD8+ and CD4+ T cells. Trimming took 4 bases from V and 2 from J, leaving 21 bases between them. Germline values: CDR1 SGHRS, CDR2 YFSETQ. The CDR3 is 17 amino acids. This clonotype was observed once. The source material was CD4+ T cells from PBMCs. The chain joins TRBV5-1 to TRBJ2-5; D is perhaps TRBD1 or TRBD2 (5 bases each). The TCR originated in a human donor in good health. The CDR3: CASSAKTAGATQETQYF. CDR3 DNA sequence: TGCGCCAGCAGCGCTAAAACGGCCGGGGCGACACAAGAGACCCAGTACTTC.